This note documents a single T cell receptor beta chain sequence. These data come from a study of cytomegalovirus exposure and HLA in healthy donors. The CDR3 consists of 14 residues. Germline assignment: CDR1 MNHNY and CDR2 SVGAGI (reference sequence). The V gene end was trimmed by 6 bases and the J gene end by 3 bases; junction bases not matched to a gene: 6. Sequenced by immunoSEQ multiplex PCR; TCRdb stores in-frame clones only, minus some. The table shows some 170,000 clones, with roughly nine tenths occurring only once. The chain uses TRBV6-6 and TRBJ2-7, with 9 bases lining up with TRBD1. The sample was PBMCs. The sequence was collected from a man aged 18 to 30 in good health and CMV-seropositive. Here the CDR3 reads CASRGQGHLYEQYF. The CDR3 DNA sequence: TGTGCCAGCAGGGGACAGGGTCATCTCTACGAGCAGTACTTC.